This T cell receptor (beta chain) derives from a study of blood T cells in healthy people across ages. General observations from the study: Unsorted PBMC material precluded a definitive naive versus antigen-experienced comparison.

The V gene's germline CDR1 is DFQATT and CDR2 SNEGSKA (reference sequence). The CDR3 totals 14 residues. Trimming took 1 base from V and 3 from J; bases not matched to a gene: 5. Details on this clonotype: The target antigen is unknown.

Next came a second PCR, run for about 6 to 11 cycles, which used a sample-barcoded 5' primer along with a J-beta primer mix. TCRdb ran MiXCR on the 5' RACE reads and lists one entry per CDR3 protein. This table holds about 2 million distinct CDR3 sequences, roughly 49% found once. The J gene is TRBJ1-2, the V gene TRBV20-1, with 7 bases aligning to TRBD1. Input material: blood. This TCR came from a woman in her thirties or forties in good health. For the CDR3, the DNA is TGCAGTGCTAGAGGTAGAGGGGGCTACTATGGCTACACCTTC. Its protein is CSARGRGGYYGYTF.